Each of the 9 T cell receptor beta chains below was sequenced from the same sample in a study of blood T cell repertoires in COVID-19. Assay used: immunoSEQ multiplex PCR; TCRdb lists only in-frame clones, some missing. The table has roughly 100,000 clones, roughly nine tenths seen once. The sample consisted of peripheral blood. The receptors were gathered from a human donor in a cohort sampled during active COVID-19.

The rearrangement joins TRBV9 to TRBJ2-3, with TRBD2 matching 9 bases. This CDR3 contains 17 residues. Germline assignment: CDR1 SGDLS and CDR2 YYNGEE. V was clipped by 0 bases and J by 0 bases; unmatched bases: 5. CDR3 coding DNA: TGTGCCAGCAGCGTAGGGACTAGCGTGATCAGCACAGATACGCAGTATTTT. Encoded protein: CASSVGTSVISTDTQYF. Full variable domain (remainder filled in from reference TRBV9 and TRBJ2-3): DSGVTQTPKHLITATGQRVTLRCSPRSGDLSVYWYQQSLDQGLQFLIQYYNGEERAKGNILERFSAQQFPDLHSELNLSSLELGDSALYFCASSVGTSVISTDTQYFGPGTRLTVL.

The genes are TRBV23-1 and TRBJ2-4, with 9 nucleotides matching TRBD2. TRBV23-1 is an open reading frame, and its role is uncertain. CDR3 length: 13 residues. Germline trimming cut 11 bases from V and 1 base from J; bases unmatched to any gene: 3. The CDR3 nucleotides are TGCGCCTGCGGGGGGGGCGCCAAAAACATTCAGTACTTC. It codes for CACGGGAKNIQYF.

This rearrangement joins TRBV28 to TRBJ2-2, with TRBD1 as a possible D gene (6 bases). Germline V gene sequence: CDR1 MDHEN, CDR2 SYDVKM. V was pared by 6 bases and J by 4 bases, with 12 bases between. The CDR3 runs to 14 residues. In nucleotides, the CDR3 is TGTGCCAGCAGCTTACAGGGATTCACCGGGGAGCTGTTTTTT. It translates to CASSLQGFTGELFF.

J is TRBJ1-1 and V is TRBV18, with 7 bases aligning to TRBD1. CDR1 is KGHSH, CDR2 LQKENI, per germline. The CDR3 has 17 residues. V was clipped by 4 bases and J by 1 base; unmatched bases: 12. CDR3 sequence (DNA): TGTGCCAGCTCACGTTATTCAGGACAGGATAAGAACACTGAAGCTTTCTTT. Its translation: CASSRYSGQDKNTEAFF.

The chain combines TRBV10-2 with TRBJ2-7; 10 bases match TRBD1. Germline V gives CDR1 WSHSY, CDR2 SAAADI. Trimming took 4 bases from V and 6 from J; bases not matched to a gene: 3. This CDR3 region has 13 residues. CDR3 sequence: CASSVTGGGEQYF. In nucleotides, the CDR3 is TGCGCCAGCAGTGTGACAGGGGGCGGCGAGCAGTACTTC.

This chain connects TRBV11-2 to TRBJ1-1; 9 bases are shared with TRBD1. The germline gives CDR1 SGHAT, CDR2 FQNNGV. The CDR3 has 18 amino acids. With V trimmed by 3 bases and J by 1 base, 12 bases remained unmatched. The DNA for the CDR3 is TGTGCCAGCAGCTTGAATGGGTACGGACAGGGGCCGAACACTGAAGCTTTCTTT. Residues: CASSLNGYGQGPNTEAFF.

The V and J genes are TRBV20-1 and TRBJ1-1; D remains ambiguous. The CDR3 is 11 residues long. Trimming removed 4 bases at V and 1 base at J, with 4 bases between. Germline assignment: CDR1 DFQATT and CDR2 SNEGSKA (reference sequence). As DNA, the CDR3 is TGCAGTGCTACAAAGAACACTGAAGCTTTCTTT. This codes for CSATKNTEAFF.

This chain connects TRBV3-1 (or the pseudogene TRBV3-2) to TRBJ2-1; perhaps TRBD2 as D (6 bases). CDR1 LGHDT and CDR2 YNNKEL come from the germline V gene (reference sequence). V was shortened by 0 bases and J by 4 bases, with 10 bases between the two germline ends. The CDR3 is 15 amino acids. CDR3 bases: TGTGCCAGCAGCCAAGATTCGGGGGATTACAATGAGCAGTTCTTC. Its translation: CASSQDSGDYNEQFF.

The chain has TRBV5-4 and TRBJ2-5; maybe TRBD1 (5 bases). Germline V gives CDR1 SGHNT, CDR2 YYREEE (reference sequence). The CDR3 totals 14 residues. Trimming removed 0 bases from V and 2 bases from J, with 8 bases in between. This chain's CDR3 is CASSLDTGQETQYF. The CDR3 region has the DNA TGTGCCAGCAGCTTGGACACAGGACAAGAGACCCAGTACTTC.